This T cell receptor (beta chain) was captured by sequencing in a study of blood T cell repertoires in COVID-19. On the study more broadly: Collection of acute and convalescent COVID-19 samples took place in the United States, Italy and Spain. The cDNA or gDNA used as material had been derived from T cells, B-cell-depleted T cells, or PBMCs.

As processed by the authors: Reference gene primer amplification gave nucleated cell count estimates. Libraries were prepared by immunoSEQ multiplex PCR; TCRdb keeps only in-frame clonotypes and omits some of them. The V and J calls and clone size are taken from that table; D and trimming were inferred from the DNA. The table lists roughly 99,000 clones, approximately 81% of them singletons. The V segment lost 5 bases and the J segment 10 bases; nucleotides outside the gene matches: 13. CDR1 and CDR2 (germline): SGHVS, FQNEAQ. This CDR3 is built from 15 residues. Sequenced input: peripheral blood. The sequence came from a woman older than 75 with acute or convalescent COVID-19. The gene calls are TRBV7-8 and TRBJ1-4; 7 bases fit TRBD1. The CDR3 region is CASSPPRGRIGKLFF. In nucleotides, the CDR3 is TGTGCCAGCAGCCCACCAAGGGGGCGAATCGGAAAACTGTTTTTT.